This T cell receptor (beta chain) was profiled in a study of Ad26.COV2.S vaccination and SARS-CoV-2 variants (dated by TCRdb to the early 2020s). With regard to the full study: Donors in the vaccine arm were drawn from COV1001, a phase I-IIa trial of Ad26.COV2.S in healthy adults that was multicentre, randomized, double-blind and placebo-controlled. Sequencing of the TCRbeta repertoire served to evaluate the specificity and breadth of SARS-CoV-2-reactive T cell receptors following Ad26.COV2.S vaccination. Trial participants were randomized into five groups of five, in which low-dose or high-dose Ad26.COV2.S was given once or twice, or placebo was given on both occasions. Dosing of Ad26.COV2.S was intramuscular, at either 5x10^10 or 1x10^11 viral particles, delivered as one shot or as two shots spaced 56 days apart. Investigators did not know the trial group allocation while performing experiments and assessing outcomes. A total of around 32 samples were included in the TCR-sequenced set, comprising around 19 Ad26.COV2.S vaccine recipients, 5 placebo recipients and 8 SARS-CoV-2 convalescent individuals. The investigation overall reported the following: The authors noted that the TCR breadth and depth analyses may have underestimated total T cell responses. Non-spike TCR breadth was comparable between vaccine and placebo recipients, consistent with the vaccine containing only spike. Higher spike-specific TCR breadth was observed in Ad26.COV2.S recipients than in placebo recipients (P = 0.0014). After vaccination, substantial breadth of spike-specific CD8+ and CD4+ T cell responses was reported. The study was not powered to compare responses between vaccine doses or regimens.

The cysteine opens and the phenylalanine closes a CDR3 of 17 amino acids. Only the CDR3 DNA is retained, 51 bases long and in frame from the first base. The germline V gene gives CDR1 as SGHNT and CDR2 as YENEEA. Trimming leaves V shorter by 2 bases and J shorter by 3 bases, with the junction holding 8 bases beyond the gene matches. This specimen's treatment or condition label, per the study, means: about 20 received Ad26.COV2.S at low or high dose, single or two shots; roughly five received placebo; per-sample allocation not given. Repertoires of vaccine and placebo recipients were sequenced from samples taken on day 63 after the first injection. In Cohort 1b, about two dozen adults aged 18-55 years were enrolled at a single site in Boston, USA, between 29 July and 7 August 2020. Ad26.COV2.S consisted of a replication-incompetent adenovirus type 26 vector by which a prefusion-stabilized SARS-CoV-2 spike protein from the original Wuhan strain was expressed.

As concerns this clone: Its cognate antigen has yet to be identified. No much larger clone exists at a distance of one base, and base qualities are not known.

The immunoSEQ Assay was used to sequence TCRbeta CDR3 regions. After extraction, genomic DNA underwent amplification by bias-controlled multiplex PCR, followed by high-throughput sequencing. On the authors' methods: To quantify the absolute abundance of every unique TCRbeta CDR3 region, sequences were collapsed and filtered. T cell fraction was estimated by normalizing TCRbeta template counts to usable DNA, with usable DNA measured through amplification of reference genes found in all nucleated cells. Repertoire TCRs were annotated as SARS-CoV-2-specific when V gene, CDR3 amino acid sequence and J gene were exactly matched to a known reactive TCR set. The reference SARS-CoV-2 TCR set was derived from MIRA and filtered for enrichment in COVID-19-positive ImmuneCODE repertoires, a step that removed public or cross-reactive TCRs. Using the MIRA antigens, annotated TCRs were further analysed by specific ORF or by position within an ORF. Breadth was defined as annotated unique rearrangements over total unique productive rearrangements; depth was the summed frequency of those rearrangements. Two-sided Wilcoxon rank-sum tests were applied when comparing TCR breadth between groups. The immuneACCESS repertoire file appears here via TCRdb, limited to in-frame rearrangements. These files lack a portion of the clones; in checked studies, under half of the deficit traces to unresolved V genes, and the cause of the others is not known. V, J and clone size reflect that table, while D and trimming were determined from the DNA. The sample table contains about 410,000 clones; only one count was recorded for about 85% of them. Around 3.4% of the sample is in the top ten clones.

The chain employs TRBV11-3 and TRBJ2-3; 10 bases in the junction line up with TRBD2. This receptor was identified in a person aged 18-60 years who received the Ad26.COV2.S COVID-19 vaccine or a placebo. This specimen was peripheral blood, taken in a trial of Ad26.COV2.S vaccine versus placebo. The nucleotide sequence is TGTGCCAGCAGCTTATGGACGCTAGCGGGGGCGACAGATACGCAGTATTTT. Translation gives CASSLWTLAGATDTQYF.